These 3 T cell receptor beta chains were sequenced from one sample in a study of CD8+ T cells in alopecia areata. The treatment is: oral pan-JAK inhibitor, 5-10 mg twice daily. After isolation, RNA underwent reverse transcription to generate cDNA as the sequencing template. Sequenced by immunoSEQ multiplex PCR; TCRdb stores in-frame clones only, minus some. The data show around 160,000 clones, roughly 60% seen once. Source: CD4+ T cells sorted from blood, taken at week 24, from a patient treated with tofacitinib. Every receptor here comes from a human donor with alopecia areata.

The rearrangement uses TRBV27 and TRBJ1-6, with D maybe TRBD1 (5 bases). CDR1 and CDR2 (germline): MNHEY, SMNVEV (reference sequence). V dropped 3 bases and J dropped 9 bases, with 6 bases sitting between them. The CDR3 contains 12 residues. CDR3 coding DNA: TGTGCCAGCAGTTTGGGGCGTTCACCCCTCCACTTT. Amino acid sequence: CASSLGRSPLHF.

The J gene is TRBJ2-5, the V gene TRBV29-1; TRBD1 matches at 7 bases. Germline CDR1 and CDR2: SQVTM and ANQGSEA. V was pared by 4 bases and J by 4 bases, with 9 bases of the junction left unmatched. The CDR3 is 14 residues long. The CDR3 spells CSVGGQVVRETQYF. CDR3 nucleotides: TGCAGCGTTGGAGGACAGGTGGTCAGAGAGACCCAGTACTTC.

This clone turned up a few times. V usage is TRBV7-9 and J usage is TRBJ2-5, with TRBD2 identical over 12 bases. The germline gives CDR1 SEHNR, CDR2 FQNEAQ (reference sequence). The CDR3 is 15 residues long. V was clipped by 4 bases and J by 4 bases; unmatched bases: 4. DNA of the CDR3: TGTGCCAGCAGCTCTAGCGGGGGGGCCGTAGAGACCCAGTACTTC. It codes for CASSSSGGAVETQYF.